The next 22 T cell receptor beta chains were all read from a single sample in a study of blood T cell repertoires in COVID-19. The table came from immunoSEQ multiplex PCR; TCRdb's copy has only in-frame clones and leaves some out. The sample contains around 160,000 clones, 65% to 85% of which appear only once. Sample: PBMCs or T cells enriched from blood (not recorded which). The receptors were gathered from a woman aged 45-65 years who had been exposed to COVID-19.

The CDR3 loop reads CASSQELGRQPQHF. The CDR3 DNA reads TGCGCCAGCAGCCAAGAATTGGGGAGACAGCCCCAGCATTTT. J is TRBJ1-5 and V is TRBV4-3; no definite D call. Per the germline V gene, CDR1 is LGHNA and CDR2 is YSLEER. Trimming took off 0 bases at V and 7 bases at J, with 10 bases between the two ends. The CDR3 loop spans 14 amino acids.

The V gene is TRBV5-1, the J gene TRBJ2-2; 7 bases line up with TRBD2. With V trimmed by 2 bases and J by 1 base, 5 bases remained unmatched. The V gene's germline CDR1 is SGHRS and CDR2 YFSETQ. This CDR3 is built from 16 residues. CDR3 region: CASSLTRGENTGELFF. In nucleotides, the CDR3 is TGCGCCAGCAGCTTAACCCGGGGGGAGAACACCGGGGAGCTGTTTTTT.

The chain carries TRBV3-1 (or the pseudogene TRBV3-2) and TRBJ1-1, with TRBD1 matching 8 bases. Looked up from germline, CDR1 is LGHDT and CDR2 is YNNKEL (reference sequence). Trimming removed 2 bases from V and 4 bases from J; junction bases left unmatched: 6. The CDR3 is 15 amino acids. In DNA form, the CDR3 reads TGTGCCAGCAGCCAAAGCCCTACAGGGGGCACTGAAGCTTTCTTT. Protein product: CASSQSPTGGTEAFF.

This clone was found once. The chain carries TRBV25-1 and TRBJ2-1; D ambiguous. The length of the CDR3 is 13 residues. V shed 3 bases and J shed 0 bases, with 3 bases lying between them. CDR1 MGHDK and CDR2 SYGVNS come from the germline V gene. Written as DNA, the CDR3 is TGTGCCAGCAGTGACCACTCCTACAATGAGCAGTTCTTC. Residues: CASSDHSYNEQFF.

The chain uses TRBV11-2 and TRBJ1-1; TRBD1 aligns across 7 bases. Losses at the gene ends were 5 bases for V and 5 bases for J; bases not matched to a gene: 11. This CDR3 has 15 amino acids. CDR1 and CDR2 (germline): SGHAT, FQNNGV. CDR3 loop: CASSTQGSRGTEAFF. Written as DNA, the CDR3 is TGTGCCAGCAGCACCCAGGGGTCCAGGGGGACTGAAGCTTTCTTT. Full variable domain (remainder filled in from reference TRBV11-2 and TRBJ1-1): EAGVAQSPRYKIIEKRQSVAFWCNPISGHATLYWYQQILGQGPKLLIQFQNNGVVDDSQLPKDRFSAERLKGVDSTLKIQPAKLEDSAVYLCASSTQGSRGTEAFFGQGTRLTVV.

The chain recombines TRBV10-2 with TRBJ1-6, with 7 nucleotides matching TRBD1. CDR3 length equals 14 residues. J gave up 10 bases and V 6 bases, and 9 bases lay outside the gene matches. CDR1 is WSHSY and CDR2 is SAAADI in the germline V gene. CDR3 in DNA: TGCGCCAGCAGGTTCGACAGGGAACGGTCACCCCTCCACTTT. Translation: CASRFDRERSPLHF.

This clone has only a few counts. The V call is TRBV5-1, the J call TRBJ1-5, with D maybe TRBD1 (5 bases). V lost 0 bases and J 2 bases, leaving 6 bases between the germline ends. The CDR3 is 14 residues long. Germline lookup yields CDR1 SGHRS and CDR2 YFSETQ. The CDR3 sequence: CASSLAGGNQPQHF. The CDR3 region has the DNA TGCGCCAGCAGCTTGGCGGGGGGCAATCAGCCCCAGCATTTT.

CDR3 residues: CASSLELAGKTQYF. Written as DNA, the CDR3 is TGTGCCAGCAGCTTAGAACTAGCGGGGAAGACCCAGTACTTC. This sequence joins TRBV7-2 and TRBJ2-5; 10 bases fit TRBD2. Germline lookup yields CDR1 SGHTA and CDR2 FQGNSA. This CDR3 has 14 residues. Unmatched junction bases numbered 2, after V lost 1 base and J lost 6 bases.

V usage is TRBV7-2 and J usage is TRBJ2-7, with 9 bases aligning to TRBD2. The germline V gene encodes CDR1 SGHTA and CDR2 FQGNSA. The length of the CDR3 is 17 residues. After removal of 5 bases from V and 1 base from J, the junction contained 12 bases not matched to a gene. Here the CDR3 DNA reads TGTGCCAGCAGCCCAACAGTTGCGGGAGGGCCGTCCTACGAGCAGTACTTC. Translated, it gives CASSPTVAGGPSYEQYF.

This rearrangement joins TRBV10-3 to TRBJ2-1; no reliable D call. The germline gives CDR1 ENHRY, CDR2 SYGVKD. CDR3 length: 14 amino acids. Deletions cut 4 bases from V and 9 bases from J, with 16 bases between. CDR3 protein: CAISGSGPRGEQFF. The CDR3 DNA follows: TGTGCCATCAGTGGCTCCGGTCCCCGAGGTGAGCAGTTCTTC.

The chain recombines TRBV9 with TRBJ2-2, with D maybe TRBD2 (6 bases). CDR1 and CDR2 from the germline V gene are SGDLS and YYNGEE. This CDR3 has 16 amino acids. V gave up 0 bases and J gave up 7 bases, with 16 bases separating them. The CDR3 bases are TGTGCCAGCAGCGTAGTACCCGGGGAGGATGGCGGGGAGCTGTTTTTT. Translated: CASSVVPGEDGGELFF.

The chain couples TRBV7-8 to TRBJ1-5; 7 positions match TRBD1. Germline V gene lookup returns CDR1 SGHVS and CDR2 FQNEAQ. The CDR3 length is 16 residues. J lost 3 bases, V lost 2 bases, and 7 bases had no gene match. CDR3 protein: CASSLFPGGNNQPQHF. CDR3 bases: TGTGCCAGCAGCTTATTTCCAGGGGGTAACAATCAGCCCCAGCATTTT.

The rearrangement uses TRBV6-5 and TRBJ1-2, with 8 bases aligning to TRBD1. Germline V gene data show CDR1 as MNHEY and CDR2 as SVGAGI. The CDR3 extends over 12 amino acids. The V gene end was trimmed by 6 bases and the J gene end by 7 bases; junction bases not matched to a gene: 4. The CDR3 DNA sequence: TGTGCCAGCAGCCCACAGGGGGGTGGCTACACCTTC. Amino acid sequence: CASSPQGGGYTF.

V gene TRBV30 combines with J gene TRBJ1-5, with TRBD1 matching over 11 bases. V lost 1 base and J lost 7; bases outside the gene matches: 3. This CDR3 spans 14 amino acids. The V gene's germline CDR1 is GTSNPN and CDR2 SVGIG (reference sequence). The CDR3 sequence: CAWSAGQGGQPQHF. For the CDR3, the DNA is TGTGCCTGGAGTGCGGGACAGGGGGGCCAGCCCCAGCATTTT.

CDR3: CASSEFTAANPEKLFF. CDR3 bases: TGTGCCAGCAGTGAATTTACAGCGGCCAACCCTGAAAAACTGTTTTTT. The gene calls are TRBV25-1 and TRBJ1-4; D not certain. Germline V gene data show CDR1 as MGHDK and CDR2 as SYGVNS. Trimming took 1 base from V and 7 from J, leaving 16 bases between them. The CDR3 has 16 residues.

The chain uses TRBV2 and TRBJ1-2; D possibly corresponds to TRBD1 (6 bases). Trimming left V 7 bases short and J 1 base short, with 16 bases between. Germline CDR1 and CDR2: SNHLY and FYNNEI. The CDR3 is made up of 15 amino acids. In DNA form, the CDR3 reads TGTGCCAGCACCCCTATAGGGACAAATAACTATGGCTACACCTTC. Its translation: CASTPIGTNNYGYTF.

J is TRBJ1-1 and V is TRBV6-1; D possibly corresponds to TRBD1 (5 bases). V was pared by 1 base and J by 8 bases, with 11 bases between. CDR1 and CDR2 (germline): MNHNS, SASEGT. The CDR3 has 13 amino acids. The CDR3 sequence: CASSEEIWTEAFF. For the CDR3, the DNA is TGTGCCAGCAGTGAAGAGATCTGGACAGAAGCTTTCTTT.

The chain has TRBV27 and TRBJ1-2; weak D call: TRBD1 (6 bases). Germline V gene lookup returns CDR1 MNHEY and CDR2 SMNVEV (reference sequence). Trimming removed 6 bases at V and 8 bases at J, with 16 bases between. The CDR3 contains 13 residues. CDR3 loop: CASSPGTLQGYTF. As DNA, the CDR3 is TGTGCCAGCAGCCCCGGGACACTCCAGGGCTACACCTTC.

The count of this clone is one. The rearrangement joins TRBV7-9 to TRBJ2-1, with TRBD2 matching over 10 bases. CDR3 size: 15 residues. V trimming: 5 bases; J trimming: 6 bases; junction bases outside the gene matches: 7. Germline CDR1 SEHNR, CDR2 FQNEAQ (reference sequence). CDR3 region: CASSLSGRAPNEQFF. Here the CDR3 DNA reads TGTGCCAGCAGCCTGAGCGGGAGGGCCCCCAATGAGCAGTTCTTC.

The chain joins TRBV7-3 to TRBJ2-3, with a weak D call TRBD2 (5 bases). CDR1 SGHTA and CDR2 FQGTGA come from the germline V gene. V was cut by 5 bases and J by 2 bases, with 11 bases left in between. CDR3 size: 14 residues. This chain's CDR3 is CASSDGLPTDTQYF. The CDR3 bases are TGTGCCAGCAGCGACGGACTGCCCACAGATACGCAGTATTTT. Based on the CDR3 plus reference TRBV7-3 and TRBJ2-3, the full variable domain is GAGVSQTPSNKVTEKGKYVELRCDPISGHTALYWYRQSLGQGPEFLIYFQGTGAADDSGLPNDRFFAVRPEGSVSTLKIQRTERGDSAVYLCASSDGLPTDTQYFGPGTRLTVL.

V and J are TRBV6-5 and TRBJ1-1; weak D call: TRBD1 (6 bases). The germline V gene encodes CDR1 MNHEY and CDR2 SVGAGI. Trimming took 7 bases from V and 4 from J, leaving 16 bases between them. The CDR3 sequence is 14 residues long. This CDR3 reads CASIPGGAGTEAFF. The CDR3 DNA reads TGTGCCAGCATCCCTGGGGGGGCCGGCACTGAAGCTTTCTTT.

This sequence joins TRBV11-2 and TRBJ2-4; 10 bases align to TRBD2. The CDR3 loop spans 19 amino acids. CDR1 and CDR2 (germline): SGHAT, FQNNGV. With 2 bases clipped from V and 2 bases from J, the junction kept 12 bases outside the gene matches. As DNA, the CDR3 is TGTGCCAGCAGCTTAAGGGCTAGCGGGGGACCGTCTTCCAAAAACATTCAGTACTTC. Translation: CASSLRASGGPSSKNIQYF.